This is a list of T cell receptor beta chains from one sample in a study of blood T cell repertoires in COVID-19. TCRdb keeps only in-frame clones here, not all; method: immunoSEQ multiplex PCR. The table records 150,000 to 200,000 clones, roughly 86% of them present only once. The specimen sequenced was peripheral blood. These receptors all come from a man between 70 and 80 years old with acute or convalescent COVID-19. Each CDR3 is given with its conserved first and last residue. A D gene is named only where the DNA matches it firmly. Where a row states a size, it is once, few, many or the class of an expanded clone; other rows omit it.

j_gene	v_gene	d_gene	abundance	CDR3aa
TRBJ1-2	TRBV9	-	-	CASSVDRRQDGYTF
TRBJ1-4	TRBV7-9	-	few	CASSPRGSTNEKLFF
TRBJ2-1	TRBV5-4	-	-	CASSQGGGTYNEQFF
TRBJ2-2	TRBV6-4	TRBD2	-	CASSTSGGLDTGELFF
TRBJ2-5	TRBV2	TRBD1	-	CASSPTGTVQETQYF
TRBJ1-2	TRBV21-1	-	-	CASNGGRNYGYTF
TRBJ2-6	TRBV2	TRBD2	-	CASSDLLTSGETSGANVLTF
TRBJ2-5	TRBV11-2	TRBD2	-	CASSQGASGGYQETQYF
TRBJ2-4	TRBV19	TRBD2	-	CASSISGGAAIQYF
TRBJ2-7	TRBV7-2	-	-	CASSLMKEWEQYF
TRBJ1-2	TRBV5-1	-	-	CASSYEPVGGGYTF
TRBJ1-6	TRBV5-4	TRBD1	few	CASSSDRAGSPLHF
TRBJ1-2	TRBV28	-	-	CASSFGGPRGYGYTF
TRBJ1-3	TRBV5-4	-	-	CASSPRGRRNTIYF
TRBJ2-7	TRBV28	-	-	CASSLLSYEQYF
TRBJ1-6	TRBV11-3	TRBD1	-	CASSATLTGGRSYNSPLHF
TRBJ2-3	TRBV3-1/TRBV3-2	TRBD1	-	CASSSRTGRTDTQYF
TRBJ2-1	TRBV21-1	-	-	CASSTSSAPNPYNEQFF
TRBJ2-3	TRBV5-1	-	-	CASSLARADSTDTQYF
TRBJ2-7	TRBV5-1	-	-	CASSLAADEQYF
TRBJ2-3	TRBV3-1/TRBV3-2	-	-	CASSQDRRGTQYF
TRBJ1-6	TRBV5-4	TRBD1	-	CASSLYGTGGSPLHF